This section outlines one T cell receptor (beta chain) sequence together with its context. Its specificity is not known. This CDR3 has 14 amino acids. Germline V gene sequence: CDR1 MNHEY, CDR2 SVGEGT. The V gene lost 7 bases and the J gene lost 4 bases, with 11 bases spanning the gap. This sample is drawn from a study of T cells in Graves' hyperthyroidism and ophthalmopathy. Study details: Prior to any treatment, at the point of initial diagnosis, peripheral blood was collected.

Findings and caveats of the study: Blood shared most expanded thyroid clonotypes above 0.001.

There were TCR beta CDR3 regions amplified from RNA transcripts. Carried out on the TCR CDR3, a first-round RT-PCR used the HTBI primer set. TCRdb re-called the multiplex PCR reads with MiXCR, one entry per CDR3 protein. The table lists 450,000 to 600,000 distinct CDR3 sequences, around 20% of them singletons. Uncontrolled infection, other autoimmune disease, pregnancy or lactation excluded patients. Diagnosing involved the use of clinical symptoms, serum thyroxine and TRAb, thyroid ultrasound and orbital computed tomography. The receptor was derived from a middle-aged man with Graves' ophthalmopathy. The V and J genes are TRBV6-2 or TRBV6-3 and TRBJ2-6, with D possibly called TRBD1 or TRBD2 (5 bases each). Sequencing input: blood. CDR3 sequence reads: CASNPGTGANVLTF. CDR3 in DNA: TGTGCCAGCAATCCAGGGACCGGGGCCAACGTCCTGACTTTC.